The rows below give T cell receptor beta chains drawn from one sample of a study of shared clonotypes between healthy human individuals. Using immunoSEQ multiplex PCR, the repertoire was profiled, and TCRdb retains in-frame clones only, with some absent. The sample records approximately 350,000 clones, approximately 96% being singletons. The sequenced sample was memory CD8+ T cells sorted from blood. These receptors were obtained from a man in his thirties or forties in good health. Each CDR3 is given with its conserved first and last residue. The D gene is left open where the match is weak. A clone size is listed for some rows: how often the clone was seen (once, few, many), or a class if it is expanded.

V,size,D,J,DNA,CDR3
TRBV28,NA,TRBD1,TRBJ1-1,TGTGCCAGCAGTGTACAGGGGGCAAGAGTGAACACTGAAGCTTTCTTT,CASSVQGARVNTEAFF
TRBV6-5,NA,NA,TRBJ2-7,TGTGCCAGCAGTAACCACAAGGAAGGGCAGTACTTC,CASSNHKEGQYF
TRBV6-5,NA,NA,TRBJ1-4,TGTGCCAGCAGTTACTCGAGGGCGAGAGGGGAAAAACTGTTTTTT,CASSYSRARGEKLFF
TRBV19,once,NA,TRBJ1-2,TGTGCCAGTAGCCCGACATTTAACTATGGCTACACCTTC,CASSPTFNYGYTF
TRBV7-9,NA,NA,TRBJ2-7,TGTGCCAGCAGCTTTTTCGGGGGACCCTCCTACGAGCAGTACTTC,CASSFFGGPSYEQYF
TRBV15,NA,NA,TRBJ2-2,TGTGCCACCAGCACCCTACAGGGTGTCGGGGAGCTGTTTTTT,CATSTLQGVGELFF
TRBV28,NA,TRBD1,TRBJ1-2,TGTGCCAGCAGTTCCGGGACAGGGGGCGCCTATGGCTACACCTTC,CASSSGTGGAYGYTF
TRBV4-2,NA,NA,TRBJ2-3,TGTGCCAGCAGCTCCAGAGGACCTAGACGCACAGATACGCAGTATTTT,CASSSRGPRRTDTQYF
TRBV29-1,NA,TRBD2,TRBJ2-1,TGCAGCTCCGGACTAGCGGGGTCCAATGAGCAGTTCTTC,CSSGLAGSNEQFF
TRBV4-1,NA,NA,TRBJ1-5,TGCGCCAGCAGCCAAGAGGGCTATAGCAATCAGCCCCAGCATTTT,CASSQEGYSNQPQHF
TRBV7-8,NA,NA,TRBJ2-1,TGTGCCAGCAGCTTAATTACGGTAAGCTCCTACAATGAGCAGTTCTTC,CASSLITVSSYNEQFF
TRBV6-1,once,TRBD1,TRBJ1-2,TGTGCCAGCAGTGAAGCGATGACAGGGGGACATGGCTACACCTTC,CASSEAMTGGHGYTF
TRBV5-5,NA,TRBD1,TRBJ1-4,TGTGCCAGCAGACTTACAGGGGGCGGTAATGAAAAACTGTTTTTT,CASRLTGGGNEKLFF
TRBV20-1,NA,TRBD2,TRBJ2-7,TGCAGTGCCGGGGGGGAGCAGTACTTC,CSAGGEQYF
TRBV9,NA,TRBD1,TRBJ1-1,TGTGCCAGCAGCAAGGTCGGGACAGGGGGGACTGAAGCTTTCTTT,CASSKVGTGGTEAFF
TRBV11-2,NA,NA,TRBJ2-3,TGTGCCAGCAGCTTAGGCGCAGATACGCAGTATTTT,CASSLGADTQYF
TRBV4-1,NA,TRBD2,TRBJ2-2,TGCGCCAGCAGCCAAGAGGGACTAGCGGTGCTCGGCGGGGAGCTGTTTTTT,CASSQEGLAVLGGELFF
TRBV7-9,NA,TRBD2,TRBJ2-1,TGTGCCAGCAGCTTAGAGGTTAGCGGGGTAAATGAGCAGTTCTTC,CASSLEVSGVNEQFF
TRBV7-3,NA,NA,TRBJ2-2,TGTGCCAGCAGCCGATCAAGGGGGTCGAGGGAGCTGTTTTTT,CASSRSRGSRELFF
TRBV10-3,NA,NA,TRBJ2-7,TGTGCCATCAGTGAGAACTACGAGCAGTACTTC,CAISENYEQYF
TRBV10-2,NA,NA,TRBJ2-7,TGCGCCAGCACCCCCGTGGGGCCGTACGACGAGCAGTACTTC,CASTPVGPYDEQYF
TRBV5-1,NA,NA,TRBJ2-3,TGCGCCAGCAGCTTGTCGGAGGCAGATACGCAGTATTTT,CASSLSEADTQYF
TRBV5-4,NA,NA,TRBJ2-3,TGTGCCAGCAGCTTGGGACTGGTAGATACGCAGTATTTT,CASSLGLVDTQYF
TRBV30,NA,TRBD2,TRBJ2-2,TGTGCCTGGGATCGTACCGGACTAGCGGGTAAAACGGTCACCGGGGAGCTGTTTTTT,CAWDRTGLAGKTVTGELFF
TRBV7-2,NA,TRBD2,TRBJ2-7,TGTGCCAGCAGCTCCGGGACTAGCGGGAGGCTCGAGCAGTACTTC,CASSSGTSGRLEQYF
TRBV28,NA,NA,TRBJ1-1,TGTGCCAGCAGCCCCCTGGGGGAGGTGAACACTGAAGCTTTCTTT,CASSPLGEVNTEAFF
TRBV6-4,NA,TRBD2,TRBJ2-1,TGTGCCAGCAGTGACGGGCTAGCGGGAGGCAATGAGCAGTTCTTC,CASSDGLAGGNEQFF
TRBV29-1,NA,NA,TRBJ2-1,TGCAGCGTTGGCTTTCGGGAGCAGTTCTTC,CSVGFREQFF
TRBV10-3,NA,TRBD1,TRBJ1-2,TGTGCCACCCCTTTGGGACAGGGGGGCTATGGCTACACCTTC,CATPLGQGGYGYTF
TRBV7-9,NA,NA,TRBJ2-7,TGTGCCAGCAGCTCCCGCTTTTCGGTGTACGAGCAGTACTTC,CASSSRFSVYEQYF
TRBV7-2,NA,NA,TRBJ2-7,TGTGCCAGCAGCTCCCAAACGGGGTACGAGCAGTACTTC,CASSSQTGYEQYF
TRBV23-1,once,NA,TRBJ1-2,TGCGCCAGCAGTCAATCAAGGGGGGGCTATGGCTACACCTTC,CASSQSRGGYGYTF
TRBV4-1,once,NA,TRBJ2-1,TGCGCCAGCAGCTCACTAGAGGGGGGCAATGAGCAGTTCTTC,CASSSLEGGNEQFF
TRBV5-4,NA,TRBD1,TRBJ2-7,TGTGCCAGCAGCACAGGGACAGGGGGGTATCCGGGGTACGAGCAGTACTTC,CASSTGTGGYPGYEQYF
TRBV7-9,NA,TRBD2,TRBJ2-2,TGTGCCAGCAGCAGGGGACTAGCGGGCCCCGCGAACACCGGGGAGCTGTTTTTT,CASSRGLAGPANTGELFF
TRBV4-2,NA,NA,TRBJ1-2,TGTGCCAGCAGCCAAGATGTCCAGGCAGCTAACTATGGCTACACCTTC,CASSQDVQAANYGYTF
TRBV5-1,once,TRBD2,TRBJ2-1,TGCGCCAGCAGCTTATGGGCGGGGGGTGAGCAGTTCTTC,CASSLWAGGEQFF
TRBV6-6,NA,NA,TRBJ2-4,TGTGCCAGCAGTTACCACGGGACGGGAAAAAACATTCAGTACTTC,CASSYHGTGKNIQYF
TRBV28,NA,TRBD2,TRBJ2-1,TGTGCCAGCAGTTTAATTTCTAGCGGGAGACGCAATGAGCAGTTCTTC,CASSLISSGRRNEQFF
TRBV2,NA,TRBD2,TRBJ2-1,TGTGCCAGCACCACTAGCGGGCCGTACTACAATGAGCAGTTCTTC,CASTTSGPYYNEQFF
TRBV29-1,NA,NA,TRBJ2-2,TGCAGCGTTGAAGACAACACCGGGGAGCTGTTTTTT,CSVEDNTGELFF
TRBV2,NA,TRBD2,TRBJ2-7,TGTGCCAGCAGTGATGCTAGCGGGATTACTAGCTCCTACGAGCAGTACTTC,CASSDASGITSSYEQYF
TRBV5-6,NA,NA,TRBJ2-4,TGTGCCAGCAGCTTGGAGGCCCGGGCGGCCAAAAACATTCAGTACTTC,CASSLEARAAKNIQYF
TRBV14,once,TRBD2,TRBJ2-7,TGTGCCAGCAGCCAAGGCGGGACTAGATTATACGAGCAGTACTTC,CASSQGGTRLYEQYF
TRBV4-1,NA,TRBD1,TRBJ2-7,TGCGCCAGCAGCCAAACCCCGGACAGGGGATTCTACGAGCAGTACTTC,CASSQTPDRGFYEQYF
TRBV19,NA,NA,TRBJ1-2,TGTGCCAGTGGCCTGAGTTTGGGGGGGCAATATGGCTACACCTTC,CASGLSLGGQYGYTF
TRBV2,NA,TRBD2,TRBJ2-1,TGTGCCAGCAGTGAAGCGATGGAAGGGACTAGATATGATGAGCAGTTCTTC,CASSEAMEGTRYDEQFF
TRBV4-2,NA,NA,TRBJ2-3,TGTGCCAGCAGCCAAGATTACGGAATAACCCGATATACGCAGTATTTT,CASSQDYGITRYTQYF
TRBV10-3,NA,NA,TRBJ2-2,TGTGCCACCCGTCGCGAGGGGAACACCGGGGAGCTGTTTTTT,CATRREGNTGELFF
TRBV7-9,few,TRBD1,TRBJ1-1,TGTGCCAGCAGCTTAGGGGACAGGCGGGTCACTGAAGCTTTCTTT,CASSLGDRRVTEAFF
TRBV5-4,NA,TRBD1,TRBJ1-2,TGTGCCAGCAGCTCCGTTAGGACAGGCTATAACTATGGCTACACCTTC,CASSSVRTGYNYGYTF
TRBV6-7,NA,TRBD2,TRBJ2-2,TGTGCCAGCAGTTACTCTAGCGGGACCGGGGAGCTGTTTTTT,CASSYSSGTGELFF
TRBV19,NA,TRBD1,TRBJ1-1,TGTGCCAGCAGGGGGGAGGCTGAAGCTTTCTTT,CASRGEAEAFF
TRBV2,NA,TRBD2,TRBJ2-7,TGTGCCAGCGGACTAGCGGGAGGCTATCGCTTC,CASGLAGGYRF